Sequencing of this TCR beta chain was carried out in a study of control samples from healthy donors and cancer patients. Measured with immunoSEQ multiplex PCR; TCRdb has only the in-frame clones, and not every one. The sample has roughly 88,000 clones; just under 85% are singletons. The clonotype comes from a man younger than 45 in good health. The specimen sequenced was blood.

In DNA form, the CDR3 reads TGTGCCAGCAGCTCGCCCGGGACAGCCATATATGGCTACACCTTC. Its translation: CASSSPGTAIYGYTF. The genes are TRBV7-9 and TRBJ1-2; TRBD1 aligns across 7 bases. The CDR3 runs to 15 residues. With V trimmed by 4 bases and J by 5 bases, 10 bases remained unmatched. Looked up from germline, CDR1 is SEHNR and CDR2 is FQNEAQ (reference sequence).